Listed below are T cell receptor beta chains from one sample, sequenced in a study of cytomegalovirus exposure and HLA in healthy donors. TCRdb's table, derived via immunoSEQ multiplex PCR, lists solely in-frame clones and lacks some. In the table there are 40,000 to 45,000 clones, roughly 87% of which are singletons. What was sequenced was PBMCs. Receptors originate from a woman between 35 and 50 years old in good health and CMV-seropositive. The CDR3 runs from the conserved cysteine through the conserved F or W. The D gene is left open where the match is weak. Some rows mark clone size as missing; the rest say once, few, many or name a class of expanded clone.

TRBJ2-3 . TRBV18 TRBD2 CASSELATTDTQYF TGTGCCAGCTCAGAACTAGCGACCACAGATACGCAGTATTTT
TRBJ2-5 once TRBV2 . CASENGVQETQYF TGTGCCAGCGAAAACGGGGTTCAAGAGACCCAGTACTTC
TRBJ2-7 . TRBV10-1 TRBD1 CASSEPETGGDEQYF TGCGCCAGCAGTGAACCCGAGACAGGGGGCGACGAGCAGTACTTC
TRBJ2-3 . TRBV9 . CASSVPGSTDTQYF TGTGCCAGCAGCGTCCCCGGGAGCACAGATACGCAGTATTTT
TRBJ2-6 few TRBV9 . CASSVQPWTASGANVLTF TGTGCCAGCAGCGTCCAACCTTGGACAGCCTCTGGGGCCAACGTCCTGACTTTC
TRBJ2-2 . TRBV19 . CATKVGRDRPGELFF TGTGCCACCAAGGTTGGCAGGGATAGGCCCGGGGAGCTGTTTTTT
TRBJ1-5 . TRBV5-6 . CASSSGSSRGQPQHF TGTGCCAGCAGCTCGGGCTCTTCTCGGGGTCAGCCCCAGCATTTT
TRBJ2-7 . TRBV15 . CATSPTRAYEQYF TGTGCCACCAGCCCGACTAGAGCCTACGAGCAGTACTTC
TRBJ1-1 . TRBV7-9 . CASSPTTGSFFF TGTGCCAGCAGCCCGACGACAGGATCGTTTTTCTTT
TRBJ2-1 . TRBV5-4 . CASSFDNEQFF TGTGCCAGCAGCTTCGACAATGAGCAGTTCTTC
TRBJ1-1 . TRBV10-3 TRBD1 CATAPRQGRDTEAFF TGTGCCACAGCCCCGAGACAGGGCCGGGACACTGAAGCTTTCTTT
TRBJ2-2 few TRBV18 . CASSRTGAGTGELFF TGTGCCAGCTCACGGACGGGAGCAGGCACCGGGGAGCTGTTTTTT
TRBJ1-1 . TRBV29-1 . CSVDRDTEAFF TGCAGCGTTGACAGGGACACTGAAGCTTTCTTT
TRBJ2-5 . TRBV14 . CASSPTFTGAGGKTQYF TGTGCCAGCAGTCCAACCTTTACGGGGGCAGGGGGAAAGACCCAGTACTTC
TRBJ1-1 . TRBV18 . CASSPGTLVRGKDEAFF TGTGCCAGCTCACCGGGGACACTCGTTAGGGGGAAGGATGAAGCTTTCTTT